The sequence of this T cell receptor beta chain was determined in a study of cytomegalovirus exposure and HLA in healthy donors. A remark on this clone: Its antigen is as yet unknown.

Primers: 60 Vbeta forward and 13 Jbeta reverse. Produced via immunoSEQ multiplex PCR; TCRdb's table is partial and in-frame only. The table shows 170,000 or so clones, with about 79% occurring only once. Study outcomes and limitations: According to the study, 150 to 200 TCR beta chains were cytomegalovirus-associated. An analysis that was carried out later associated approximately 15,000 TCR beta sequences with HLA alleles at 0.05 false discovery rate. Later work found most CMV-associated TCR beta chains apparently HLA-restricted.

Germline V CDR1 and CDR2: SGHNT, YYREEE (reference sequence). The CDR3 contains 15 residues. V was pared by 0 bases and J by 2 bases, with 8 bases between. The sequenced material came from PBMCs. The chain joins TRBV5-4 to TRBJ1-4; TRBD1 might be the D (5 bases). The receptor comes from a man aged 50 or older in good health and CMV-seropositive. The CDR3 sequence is CASSLDQGTNEKLFF. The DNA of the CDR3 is TGTGCCAGCAGCTTGGACCAGGGCACTAATGAAAAACTGTTTTTT.